Each of the 12 T cell receptor beta chains below was sequenced from the same sample in a study of vaccination effects on CD4 cells after COVID-19. The repertoire was sequenced with immunoSEQ multiplex PCR; TCRdb's copy has only in-frame clones and lacks some. The sample consists of some 17,000 clones, about two thirds of them appearing once. Their target antigens are unknown. Before any sequencing was done, the ViraFEST assay used viral peptide pools to expand antigen-specific CD4+ T cells. Upon completion of around 9 days in culture, CD4+ T cells were isolated. Each participant received a vaccine that was either BNT162b2 or mRNA-1273, given as two doses. Sequencing used CD4+ T cells from PBMCs cultured with SARS-CoV-2 spike peptides, obtained after COVID-19 vaccination. The receptors were gathered from a human donor who received a COVID-19 vaccine.

The chain joins TRBV29-1 to TRBJ1-1; D remains unclear. With 0 bases removed from V and 6 bases from J, the gap between germline ends came to 17 bases. CDR1 is SQVTM and CDR2 is ANQGSEA in the germline V gene. This CDR3 has 15 residues. The CDR3 spells CSVEDRRSVASEAFF. Written as DNA, the CDR3 is TGCAGCGTTGAAGATCGAAGGTCCGTGGCATCTGAAGCTTTCTTT. Looking up the rest from reference TRBV29-1 and TRBJ1-1 gives the full variable domain: SAVISQKPSRDICQRGTSLTIQCQVDSQVTMMFWYRQQPGQSLTLIATANQGSEATYESGFVIDKFPISRPNLTFSTLTVSNMSPEDSSIYLCSVEDRRSVASEAFFGQGTRLTVV.

This sequence joins TRBV7-2 and TRBJ1-2, with TRBD1 matching over 11 bases. J was trimmed by 3 bases and V by 1 base; bases with no gene match: 4. The CDR3 totals 16 residues. Looked up from germline, CDR1 is SGHTA and CDR2 is FQGNSA. The CDR3 here is CASSLVGQGADYGYTF. In DNA, the CDR3 is TGTGCCAGCAGCTTAGTCGGACAGGGGGCGGACTATGGCTACACCTTC.

The chain recombines TRBV4-1 with TRBJ2-4, with D uncertain. The CDR3 contains 15 residues. Trimming took 4 bases from V and 2 from J, leaving 12 bases between them. Per the germline V gene, CDR1 is MGHRA and CDR2 is YSYEKL. The DNA of the CDR3 is TGCGCCAGCAGCCGTGTAGGCCGGCCCAAAAACATTCAGTACTTC. Protein: CASSRVGRPKNIQYF.

The chain links TRBV24-1 to TRBJ2-5; D is possibly TRBD1 or TRBD2 (7 bases each). There are 13 residues in the CDR3. Germline V lookup: CDR1 KGHDR, CDR2 SFDVKD. V lost 6 bases and J lost 3, with 10 bases in between. CDR3 residues: CATSQGGKETQYF. The CDR3 nucleotides read TGTGCCACCAGTCAGGGGGGGAAAGAGACCCAGTACTTC.

This sequence joins TRBV15 and TRBJ2-7, with TRBD1 as a possible D gene (5 bases). This CDR3 has 13 residues. V was shortened by 2 bases and J by 4 bases, with 9 bases between the two germline ends. Germline V gene sequence: CDR1 LNHNV, CDR2 YYDKDF (reference sequence). CDR3 loop: CATSRSQGYEQYF. CDR3 in DNA: TGTGCCACCAGCAGATCGCAGGGTTACGAGCAGTACTTC.

This sequence joins TRBV6-5 and TRBJ1-4; D remains unclear. CDR1 MNHEY and CDR2 SVGAGI come from the germline V gene. The CDR3 has 14 residues. Between the trimmed V and J ends, which lost 7 bases and 4 bases, there was a span of 13 bases. CDR3 loop: CASNPRSFNEKLFF. CDR3 DNA: TGTGCCAGCAACCCCAGGTCATTTAATGAAAAACTGTTTTTT.

V gene TRBV5-8 combines with J gene TRBJ2-5, with 7 bases that match TRBD2. The CDR3 is 16 residues long. CDR1 and CDR2 (germline): SGHTS, YDEGEE. The junction had 5 bases not matched to a gene; V was cut back by 0 bases and J by 0 bases. In DNA form, the CDR3 reads TGTGCCAGCAGCTTGGGGCTAGCGGCAAACCAAGAGACCCAGTACTTC. It is translated as CASSLGLAANQETQYF.

This clone has more than one count but fewer than ten. The chain joins TRBV19 to TRBJ1-2; TRBD1 matches 7 bases. Looked up from germline, CDR1 is LNHDA and CDR2 is SQIVND (reference sequence). The trim removed 7 bases at V and 5 bases at J, leaving 10 bases unmatched. The CDR3 consists of 14 residues. DNA of the CDR3: TGTGCCAGTAAATCAAGGGACAGAGTTTATGGCTACACCTTC. The encoded protein is CASKSRDRVYGYTF.

The J gene is TRBJ1-5, the V gene TRBV16, with D maybe TRBD1 (5 bases). This CDR3 is 15 amino acids long. Deletions cut 0 bases from V and 2 bases from J, with 8 bases between. Germline CDR1 and CDR2: KGHSY and FQNENV. CDR3 amino acids: CASSQSSRGNQPQHF. CDR3 coding DNA: TGTGCCAGCAGCCAATCGAGCAGGGGCAATCAGCCCCAGCATTTT. Supplemented by reference TRBV16 and TRBJ1-5, the full variable domain reads GEEVAQTPKHLVRGEGQKAKLYCAPIKGHSYVFWYQQVLKNEFKFLISFQNENVFDETGMPKERFSAKCLPNSPCSLEIQATKLEDSAVYFCASSQSSRGNQPQHFGDGTRLSIL.

The CDR3 reads CASSPGTFNLAETQYF. In DNA, the CDR3 is TGTGCCAGCAGTCCCGGGACATTCAACCTGGCAGAGACCCAGTACTTC. The J gene is TRBJ2-5, the V gene TRBV6-6; a weak D match, TRBD1 (6 bases). The length of the CDR3 is 16 residues. The germline V and J ends were trimmed by 5 bases and 4 bases, with 20 bases remaining between them. Germline values: CDR1 MNHNY, CDR2 SVGAGI (reference sequence).

This clone was seen more than once but under ten times. The chain recombines TRBV4-2 with TRBJ2-5, with D perhaps assigned TRBD1 or TRBD2 (5 bases each). V was cut by 0 bases and J by 5 bases, with 19 bases left in between. The CDR3 consists of 17 residues. Germline loops: CDR1 LGHNA, CDR2 YNFKEQ. CDR3 protein: CASSQDASGRTRETQYF. CDR3 nucleotide sequence: TGTGCCAGCAGCCAAGACGCTTCGGGGCGGACCCGGGAGACCCAGTACTTC.

V and J are TRBV6-6 and TRBJ2-1; 14 bases fit TRBD2. Trimming at V came to 10 bases and at J to 9 bases, leaving 8 bases not matched to a gene. The CDR3 covers 14 residues. Per germline, CDR1 MNHNY and CDR2 SVGAGI (reference sequence). The CDR3 protein is CATHGTSGGLEQFF. In nucleotides, the CDR3 is TGTGCCACCCACGGGACTAGCGGGGGTCTTGAGCAGTTCTTC.